This TCR beta chain was documented in a study of vaccination and CD4 T cells after COVID-19. Study-level information: Samples were taken after vaccination, a median of approximately 73 days after dose two, with a range of 14 to 241. Study-level results: The median SARS-CoV-2-reactive clonotype number increased from approximately 21 to 40, without statistical significance.

Researchers used the Oncomine TCR Beta short-read assay to sequence DNA from cultured CD4+ T cells. TCRdb independently ran MiXCR on the PCR reads; one entry per CDR3 protein. The table has roughly 13,000 distinct CDR3 sequences, approximately 60% seen once; the top ten hold around 19%. The treatment: approximately nine-day PBMC culture with coronavirus spike peptide pools or control peptides (ViraFEST assay). ViraFEST enlarged antigen-specific T cell populations with peptide pools and afterwards sequenced TCRs. This CDR3 contains 14 residues. V lost 5 bases and J 4 bases, leaving 14 bases between the germline ends. Germline CDR1 is MNHEY and CDR2 is SMNVEV (reference sequence). This clonotype was seen a handful of times. Its antigen is unidentified.

The sequence derives from a human donor who had recovered from COVID-19. Sequencing was done on a sample of CD4+ T cells from blood, cultured in vitro. The chain couples TRBV27 to TRBJ1-2; a weak D match, TRBD1 (6 bases). CDR3 nucleotides: TGTGCCAGCAGTCCAGGACAGTTCTCCTATGGCTACACCTTC. This gives the protein CASSPGQFSYGYTF.